This TCR beta chain was sequenced in a study of shared clonotypes between healthy human individuals. General study points: Sample collection involved blood only; tissue repertoires are likely different.

Healthy adults negative for HIV, lacking recent acute infections or vaccinations, served as donors. Investigators spread the genomic DNA of each subset evenly over several immunoSEQ plates. Per the original data handling: Quality scores were absent from the junction-only immunoSEQ sequences, so filtering differed. TCRdb's table, derived via immunoSEQ multiplex PCR, lists solely in-frame clones and lacks some. V and J calls and clone size follow that table, whereas D and trimming were derived from the DNA. Of around 500,000 clones in the sample, more than 65% were seen once. On this clone itself: Its target is unknown.

Germline V gene sequence: CDR1 MDHEN, CDR2 SYDVKM. V dropped 3 bases and J dropped 4 bases, with 9 bases sitting between them. The CDR3 is 13 residues long. Source material: PBMCs. The TCR comes from a woman in her forties in good health. Some clones in this sample may be carry-over from other donors' samples. The chain has TRBV28 and TRBJ1-2; possibly TRBD1 for D (6 bases). In DNA form, the CDR3 reads TGTGCCAGCAGTTTGGGGGCAGCCTATGGCTACACCTTC. This encodes CASSLGAAYGYTF.